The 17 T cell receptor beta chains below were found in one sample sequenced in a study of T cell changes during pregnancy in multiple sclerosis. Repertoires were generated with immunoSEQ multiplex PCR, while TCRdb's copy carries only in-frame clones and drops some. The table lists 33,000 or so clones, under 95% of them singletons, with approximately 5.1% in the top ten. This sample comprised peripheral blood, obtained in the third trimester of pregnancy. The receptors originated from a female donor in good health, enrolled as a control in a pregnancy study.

As DNA, the CDR3 is TGTGCCAGCAGCCCCTGGGCTTCCCATGAGACCCAGTACTTC. Translating it yields CASSPWASHETQYF. The chain joins TRBV6-5 to TRBJ2-5; no reliable D call. Trimming stripped 6 bases from V and 5 bases from J, with 16 bases between. From germline, CDR1 is MNHEY and CDR2 SVGAGI. This CDR3 is 14 amino acids long.

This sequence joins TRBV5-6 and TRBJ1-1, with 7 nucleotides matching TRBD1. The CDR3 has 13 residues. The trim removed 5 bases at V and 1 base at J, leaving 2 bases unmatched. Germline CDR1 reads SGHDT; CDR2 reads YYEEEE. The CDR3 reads CASRYRGNTEAFF. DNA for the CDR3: TGTGCCAGCAGGTACAGGGGGAACACTGAAGCTTTCTTT.

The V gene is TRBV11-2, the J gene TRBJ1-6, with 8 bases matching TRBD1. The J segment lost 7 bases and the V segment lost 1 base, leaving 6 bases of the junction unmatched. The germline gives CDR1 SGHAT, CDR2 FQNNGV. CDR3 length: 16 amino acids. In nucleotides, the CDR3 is TGTGCCAGCAGCTTAGTCCAGGGGGCGCGAAATTCACCCCTCCACTTT. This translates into CASSLVQGARNSPLHF.

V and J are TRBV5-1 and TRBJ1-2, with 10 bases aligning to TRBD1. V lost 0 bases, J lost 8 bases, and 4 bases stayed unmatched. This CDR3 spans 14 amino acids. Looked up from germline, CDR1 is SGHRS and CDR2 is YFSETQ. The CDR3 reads CASSLGDRGGGYTF. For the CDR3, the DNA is TGCGCCAGCAGCTTGGGGGACAGGGGAGGAGGCTACACCTTC. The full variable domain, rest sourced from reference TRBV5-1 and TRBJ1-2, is KAGVTQTPRYLIKTRGQQVTLSCSPISGHRSVSWYQQTPGQGLQFLFEYFSETQRNKGNFPGRFSGRQFSNSRSEMNVSTLELGDSALYLCASSLGDRGGGYTFGSGTRLTVV.

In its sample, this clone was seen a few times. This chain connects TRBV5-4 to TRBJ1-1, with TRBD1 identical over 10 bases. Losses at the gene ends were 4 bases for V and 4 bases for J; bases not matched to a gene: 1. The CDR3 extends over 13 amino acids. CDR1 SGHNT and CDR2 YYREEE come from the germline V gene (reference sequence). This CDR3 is CASSRTGGTEAFF. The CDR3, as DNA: TGTGCCAGCAGCCGGACAGGGGGCACTGAAGCTTTCTTT.

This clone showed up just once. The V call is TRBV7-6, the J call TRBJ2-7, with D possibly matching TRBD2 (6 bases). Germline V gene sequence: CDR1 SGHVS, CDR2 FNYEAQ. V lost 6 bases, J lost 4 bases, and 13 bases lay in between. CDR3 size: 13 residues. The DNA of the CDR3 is TGTGCCAGCAGTCCAGCCGGGGGTTACGAGCAGTACTTC. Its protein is CASSPAGGYEQYF.

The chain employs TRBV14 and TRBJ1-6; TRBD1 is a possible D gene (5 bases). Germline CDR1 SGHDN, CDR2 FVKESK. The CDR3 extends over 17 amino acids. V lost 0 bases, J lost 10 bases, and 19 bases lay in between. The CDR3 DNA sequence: TGTGCCAGCAGCCAAGAGCCTCCGGGGGTCTCCGCGTCACCCCTCCACTTT. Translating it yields CASSQEPPGVSASPLHF.

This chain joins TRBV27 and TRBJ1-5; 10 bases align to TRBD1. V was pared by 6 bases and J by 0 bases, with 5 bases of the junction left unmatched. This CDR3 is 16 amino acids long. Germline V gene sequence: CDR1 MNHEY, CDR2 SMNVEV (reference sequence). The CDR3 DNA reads TGTGCCAGCAGAAGACAGGGGGCAGGTAGCAATCAGCCCCAGCATTTT. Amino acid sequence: CASRRQGAGSNQPQHF.

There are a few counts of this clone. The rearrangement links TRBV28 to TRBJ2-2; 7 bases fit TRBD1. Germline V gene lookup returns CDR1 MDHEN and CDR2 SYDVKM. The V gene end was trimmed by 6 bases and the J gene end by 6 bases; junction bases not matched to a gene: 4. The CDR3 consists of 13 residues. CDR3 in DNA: TGTGCCAGCAGGCCCCAGGGGGCCGGGGAGCTGTTTTTT. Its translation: CASRPQGAGELFF.

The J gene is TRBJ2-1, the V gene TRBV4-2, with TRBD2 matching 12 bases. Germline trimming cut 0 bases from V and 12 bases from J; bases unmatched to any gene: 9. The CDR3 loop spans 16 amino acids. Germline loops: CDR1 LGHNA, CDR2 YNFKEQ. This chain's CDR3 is CASSQEITSGGHAQFF. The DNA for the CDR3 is TGTGCCAGCAGCCAAGAAATAACTAGCGGGGGGCACGCGCAGTTCTTC.

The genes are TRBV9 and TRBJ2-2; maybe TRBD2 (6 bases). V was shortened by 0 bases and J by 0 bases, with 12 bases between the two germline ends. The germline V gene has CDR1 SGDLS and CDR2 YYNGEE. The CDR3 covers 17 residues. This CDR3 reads CASSVEIGGANTGELFF. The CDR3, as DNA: TGTGCCAGCAGCGTAGAAATAGGCGGGGCGAACACCGGGGAGCTGTTTTTT.

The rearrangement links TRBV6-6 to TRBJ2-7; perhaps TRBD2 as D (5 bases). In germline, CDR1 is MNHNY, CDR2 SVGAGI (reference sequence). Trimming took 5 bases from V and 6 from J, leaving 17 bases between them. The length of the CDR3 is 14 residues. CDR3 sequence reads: CASSPLTSLAEQYF. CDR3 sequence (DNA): TGTGCCAGCAGTCCGCTAACTAGTTTAGCCGAGCAGTACTTC.

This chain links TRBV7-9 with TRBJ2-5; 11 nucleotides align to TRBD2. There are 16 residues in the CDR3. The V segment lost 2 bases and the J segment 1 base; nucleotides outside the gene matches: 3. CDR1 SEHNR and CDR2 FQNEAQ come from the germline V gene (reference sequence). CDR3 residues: CASSLTSGGGQETQYF. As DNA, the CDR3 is TGTGCCAGCAGCTTAACTAGCGGGGGTGGCCAAGAGACCCAGTACTTC.

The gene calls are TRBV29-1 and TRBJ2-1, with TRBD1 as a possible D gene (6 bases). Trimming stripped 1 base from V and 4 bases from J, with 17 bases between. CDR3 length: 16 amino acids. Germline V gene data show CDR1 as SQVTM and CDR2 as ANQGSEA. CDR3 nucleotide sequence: TGCAGCGTTGAAGGGGACACACCCCTGATGTACAATGAGCAGTTCTTC. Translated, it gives CSVEGDTPLMYNEQFF.

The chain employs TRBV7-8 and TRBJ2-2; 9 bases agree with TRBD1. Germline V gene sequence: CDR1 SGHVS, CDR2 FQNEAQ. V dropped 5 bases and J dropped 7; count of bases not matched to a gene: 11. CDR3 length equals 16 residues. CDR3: CASSVRDREFVGELFF. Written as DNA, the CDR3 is TGTGCCAGCAGCGTCCGGGACAGGGAGTTTGTCGGGGAGCTGTTTTTT. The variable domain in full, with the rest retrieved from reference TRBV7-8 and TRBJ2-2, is GAGVSQSPRYKVAKRGQDVALRCDPISGHVSLFWYQQALGQGPEFLTYFQNEAQLDKSGLPSDRFFAERPEGSVSTLKIQRTQQEDSAVYLCASSVRDREFVGELFFGEGSRLTVL.

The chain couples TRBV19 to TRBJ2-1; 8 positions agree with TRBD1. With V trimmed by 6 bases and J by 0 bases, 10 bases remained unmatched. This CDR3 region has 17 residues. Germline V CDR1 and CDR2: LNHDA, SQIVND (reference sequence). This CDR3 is CASRPLRTGSSYNEQFF. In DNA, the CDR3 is TGTGCCAGTAGACCTTTGAGGACAGGGAGCTCCTACAATGAGCAGTTCTTC.

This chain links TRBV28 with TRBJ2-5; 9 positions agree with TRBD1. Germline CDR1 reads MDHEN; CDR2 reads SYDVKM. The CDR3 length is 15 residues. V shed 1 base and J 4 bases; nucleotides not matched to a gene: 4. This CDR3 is CASSLSRTGVETQYF. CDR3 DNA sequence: TGTGCCAGCAGTTTATCGAGGACAGGGGTAGAGACCCAGTACTTC.